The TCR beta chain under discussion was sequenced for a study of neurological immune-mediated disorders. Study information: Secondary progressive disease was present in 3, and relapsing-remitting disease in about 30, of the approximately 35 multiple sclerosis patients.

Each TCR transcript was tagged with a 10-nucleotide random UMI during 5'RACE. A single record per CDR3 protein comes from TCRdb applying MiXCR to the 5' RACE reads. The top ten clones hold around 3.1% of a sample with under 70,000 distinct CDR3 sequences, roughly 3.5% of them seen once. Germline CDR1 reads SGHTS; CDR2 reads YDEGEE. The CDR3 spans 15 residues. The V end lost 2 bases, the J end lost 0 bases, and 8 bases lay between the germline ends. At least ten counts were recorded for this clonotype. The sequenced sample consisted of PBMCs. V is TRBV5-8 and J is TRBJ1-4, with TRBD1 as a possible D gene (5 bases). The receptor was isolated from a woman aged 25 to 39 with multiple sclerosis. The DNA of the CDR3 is TGTGCCAGCAGCTTACAGGTTGCAACTAATGAAAAACTGTTTTTT. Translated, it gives CASSLQVATNEKLFF. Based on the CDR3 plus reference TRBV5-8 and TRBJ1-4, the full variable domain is EAGVTQSPTHLIKTRGQQATLRCSPISGHTSVYWYQQALGLGLQFLLWYDEGEERNRGNFPPRFSGRQFPNYSSELNVNALELEDSALYLCASSLQVATNEKLFFGSGTQLSVL.